The 22 T cell receptor beta chains in this list originate from one sample, sequenced in a study of blood T cells in healthy people across ages. The authors ran a second PCR of about 6 to 12 cycles using a sample-barcoded 5' primer and a J-beta primer mix. MiXCR was run by TCRdb on the 5' RACE reads, yielding one entry per CDR3 protein. The table records some 1,800,000 distinct CDR3 sequences, 35% to 50% of them present only once. Input material: blood. The receptors originated from a human donor in good health.

This clonotype was seen only a few times. The V and J genes are TRBV7-9 and TRBJ2-2, with TRBD1 matching 9 bases. The V gene end was trimmed by 5 bases and the J gene end by 3 bases; junction bases not matched to a gene: 10. Looked up from germline, CDR1 is SEHNR and CDR2 is FQNEAQ (reference sequence). The CDR3 consists of 17 residues. CDR3 sequence: CASSRLPGTGYTGELFF. As DNA, the CDR3 is TGTGCCAGCAGCCGTCTACCCGGGACAGGGTACACCGGGGAGCTGTTTTTT.

As for this clonotype: A junction end diverges from the germline sequence, so it may reflect a read error. This chain uses TRBV6-1 with TRBJ2-7, with TRBD1 matching over 8 bases. Per the germline V gene, CDR1 is MNHNS and CDR2 is SASEGT. The CDR3 runs 12 residues. In DNA, the CDR3 is TGTGCCAGCCGGGACAGGCATGACGAGCAGTATTTC. Translated: CASRDRHDEQYF.

This rearrangement joins TRBV7-2 to TRBJ2-1, with D possibly TRBD1 on 6 matching bases. Trimming shortened V by 5 bases and J by 2 bases, and 13 bases separated the two germline ends. The CDR3 covers 15 residues. Germline CDR1 and CDR2: SGHTA and FQGNSA. CDR3 sequence reads: CASSSGTPAYNEQFF. The CDR3, as DNA: TGTGCCAGCAGCAGTGGGACACCGGCCTACAATGAGCAGTTCTTC.

This clonotype has ten or more counts. This sequence joins TRBV4-2 and TRBJ2-1; 7 bases align to TRBD1. The CDR3 extends over 15 amino acids. Germline V gene sequence: CDR1 LGHNA, CDR2 YNFKEQ. Germline trimming cut 0 bases from V and 5 bases from J; bases unmatched to any gene: 4. This CDR3 reads CASSQDGTENNEQFF. For the CDR3, the DNA is TGTGCCAGCAGCCAAGACGGGACAGAAAACAATGAGCAGTTCTTC.

This clonotype was seen a handful of times. The chain is built from TRBV28 and TRBJ2-1; 7 bases match TRBD2. V was pared by 5 bases and J by 0 bases, with 7 bases of the junction left unmatched. This CDR3 region has 16 residues. Germline loops: CDR1 MDHEN, CDR2 SYDVKM. The CDR3 region is CASSGTGGSSYNEQFF. CDR3 sequence (DNA): TGTGCCAGCAGTGGGACGGGGGGTAGCTCCTACAATGAGCAGTTCTTC.

The chain links TRBV6-5 to TRBJ2-5; weak D call: TRBD1 (6 bases). CDR1 and CDR2 (germline): MNHEY, SVGAGI. The CDR3 sequence is 18 residues long. Trimming shortened V by 2 bases and J by 1 base, and 20 bases separated the two germline ends. The CDR3 loop is CASSYGVIQGAGQETQYF. DNA for the CDR3: TGTGCCAGCAGTTACGGGGTTATACAGGGTGCAGGCCAAGAGACCCAGTACTTC.

This clonotype was detected a few times. The V call is TRBV29-1, the J call TRBJ1-2, with 10 bases matching TRBD1. This CDR3 is built from 18 residues. CDR1 and CDR2 (germline): SQVTM, ANQGSEA. The trim removed 1 base at V and 5 bases at J, leaving 16 bases unmatched. CDR3 DNA sequence: TGCAGCGTTGAAGCTGATGGGGACAGGGGCGTCCCGCTTTATGGCTACACCTTC. The encoded protein is CSVEADGDRGVPLYGYTF.

This clonotype was counted ten times or more. The gene calls are TRBV27 and TRBJ2-5; a possible D gene is TRBD1 (5 bases). V lost 5 bases to trimming and J lost 2 bases, with 9 bases between them. CDR3 length: 13 amino acids. Germline V gene lookup returns CDR1 MNHEY and CDR2 SMNVEV (reference sequence). The CDR3 DNA is TGTGCCAGCAGTGGTTACAGGCAAGAGACCCAGTACTTC. Amino acid sequence: CASSGYRQETQYF.

The chain is built from TRBV20-1 and TRBJ1-2; D is unresolved. Trimming pared 5 bases from V and 1 base from J, leaving 11 bases between. Germline values: CDR1 DFQATT, CDR2 SNEGSKA (reference sequence). The CDR3 extends over 13 amino acids. CDR3 loop: CSAHRVVNYGYTF. The CDR3 nucleotides are TGCAGTGCTCACCGGGTCGTTAACTATGGCTACACCTTC.

The J gene is TRBJ2-6, the V gene TRBV5-1; possibly TRBD1 for D (6 bases). CDR1 is SGHRS and CDR2 is YFSETQ in the germline V gene. The V end lost 3 bases, the J end lost 0 bases, and 10 bases lay between the germline ends. This CDR3 has 16 amino acids. The CDR3 spells CASSWTAFSGANVLTF. The CDR3 region has the DNA TGCGCCAGCAGCTGGACAGCATTCTCTGGGGCCAACGTCCTGACTTTC.

The chain uses TRBV3-1 and TRBJ2-1; TRBD1 or TRBD2 may be the D gene (5 bases each). Trimming took off 2 bases at V and 7 bases at J, with 9 bases between the two ends. CDR1 and CDR2 (germline): LGHDT, YNNKEL (reference sequence). This CDR3 has 13 residues. The CDR3 nucleotides are TGTGCCAGCAGCCAATCGGGGCTAAATGAGCAGTTCTTC. Translation gives CASSQSGLNEQFF.

This sequence joins TRBV4-1 and TRBJ2-7; D is ambiguous. CDR3 size: 16 residues. The V gene lost 3 bases and the J gene lost 0 bases, with 15 bases spanning the gap. Germline V gives CDR1 MGHRA, CDR2 YSYEKL. The CDR3 protein is CASSQEHVATSYEQYF. CDR3 nucleotides: TGCGCCAGCAGCCAGGAACATGTGGCGACCTCCTACGAGCAGTACTTC.

This clonotype has just a few counts. The DNA for the CDR3 is TGTGCCAGCAGTGAAGCGCAAGGGTGGGGAGAAAAACTGTTTTTT. It encodes CASSEAQGWGEKLFF. V gene TRBV6-1 combines with J gene TRBJ1-4; D gene ambiguous. V lost 0 bases, J lost 8 bases, and 13 bases lay in between. The germline gives CDR1 MNHNS, CDR2 SASEGT. The CDR3 contains 15 residues.

This clonotype was seen more than once but under ten times. The chain has TRBV6-1 and TRBJ1-5; no clear D. This CDR3 has 13 residues. Trimming removed 3 bases at V and 7 bases at J, with 10 bases between. CDR1 is MNHNS and CDR2 is SASEGT in the germline V gene. The CDR3 protein is CASSDRDKQPQHF. The CDR3 nucleotides are TGTGCCAGCAGTGATCGCGACAAACAGCCCCAGCATTTT.

The chain uses TRBV28 and TRBJ1-6; a weak D match, TRBD1 (5 bases). The germline gives CDR1 MDHEN, CDR2 SYDVKM. V lost 8 bases, J lost 9 bases, and 23 bases lay in between. The CDR3 has 16 residues. For the CDR3, the DNA is TGTGCCAGCTCCGACCGGCTAGGGACTCCTCGTTCACCCCTCCACTTT. This gives the protein CASSDRLGTPRSPLHF.

The CDR3 loop reads CASNKGTVYGYTF. The CDR3 DNA reads as TGTGCCAGCAACAAGGGAACGGTCTATGGCTACACCTTC. V is TRBV6-6 and J is TRBJ1-2, with D hard to call. Germline V gene sequence: CDR1 MNHNY, CDR2 SVGAGI (reference sequence). Trimming took 7 bases from V and 4 from J, leaving 13 bases between them. The CDR3 covers 13 residues.

This clonotype showed up just once. CDR3 DNA: TGTGCCAGCAGTGACAATCCCGACAGCTCTGGGGCCAACGTCCTGACTTTC. As protein: CASSDNPDSSGANVLTF. The chain couples TRBV28 to TRBJ2-6, with TRBD1 as a possible D gene (5 bases). Germline CDR1 MDHEN, CDR2 SYDVKM. The V end was cut by 5 bases, the J end by 0 bases, with 14 bases between. This CDR3 has 17 residues. The full variable domain, in which reference TRBV28 and TRBJ2-6 provide the parts outside the CDR3, is DVKVTQSSRYLVKRTGEKVFLECVQDMDHENMFWYRQDPGLGLRLIYFSYDVKMKEKGDIPEGYSVSREKKERFSLILESASTNQTSMYLCASSDNPDSSGANVLTFGAGSRLTVL.

The rearrangement joins TRBV29-1 to TRBJ2-5; 12 nucleotides align to TRBD2. Per the germline V gene, CDR1 is SQVTM and CDR2 is ANQGSEA. This CDR3 contains 13 residues. J gave up 3 bases and V 6 bases, and 2 bases lay outside the gene matches. The CDR3 is CSVLAGGKETQYF. CDR3 in DNA: TGCAGCGTACTAGCGGGGGGAAAAGAGACCCAGTACTTC.

The CDR3 spells CAISESTGRPLYEQYF. CDR3 nucleotides: TGTGCCATCAGTGAGTCTACGGGACGCCCCCTATACGAGCAGTACTTC. The chain joins TRBV10-3 to TRBJ2-7, with D perhaps given as TRBD1 or TRBD2 (5 bases each). The CDR3 length is 16 residues. Trimming removed 0 bases from V and 4 bases from J, with 16 bases in between. Germline CDR1 is ENHRY and CDR2 is SYGVKD.

To note about this clonotype: Here the CDR3 omits its conserved ending phenylalanine or tryptophan, so a read error is the likely source. CDR3 sequence (DNA): TGTGCCACCAGTGATTTGTCTAGCGGGGGGTTATGGGAGCAGTTCGTC. Protein product: CATSDLSSGGLWEQFV. J is TRBJ2-1 and V is TRBV24-1; 11 nucleotides line up with TRBD2. Losses at the gene ends were 0 bases for V and 10 bases for J; bases not matched to a gene: 7. The CDR3 spans 16 residues. Germline V CDR1 and CDR2: KGHDR, SFDVKD.

Here the CDR3 reads CSARDITGTSGPLGTDTQYF. The CDR3 coding sequence is TGCAGTGCTAGAGATATTACCGGGACTAGCGGGCCCCTTGGCACAGATACGCAGTATTTT. The genes are TRBV20-1 and TRBJ2-3, with TRBD2 matching 12 bases. V trimming: 0 bases; J trimming: 1 base; junction bases outside the gene matches: 14. The CDR3 sequence is 20 residues long. Germline CDR1 reads DFQATT; CDR2 reads SNEGSKA (reference sequence).

The CDR3 loop is CASSPIQGPSTGELFF. For the CDR3, the DNA is TGTGCCAGCTCACCAATACAGGGGCCGAGCACCGGGGAGCTGTTTTTT. This sequence joins TRBV18 and TRBJ2-2; 7 bases match TRBD1. V trimming: 2 bases; J trimming: 4 bases; junction bases outside the gene matches: 7. The germline CDR1 and CDR2 sequences are KGHSH and LQKENI. CDR3 length: 16 residues.